Detailed here is one T cell receptor beta chain. The antigen it binds to is not known. Nothing much larger sits one base from this clone, and base qualities are not available. CDR1 and CDR2 (MRHNA, SNTAGT) derive from the germline V gene. Trimmed from V: 4 bases; trimmed from J: 5 bases; junction bases lacking a gene match: 2. Inclusive of the bounding cysteine and phenylalanine, the CDR3 is 13 residues long. The CDR3 DNA has 39 bases and is translated from base 1. The sequencing machine was an Illumina HiSeq 1500. TCRdb passed the public sequencing reads through fastp at Q25 and MiXCR, retaining productive beta sequences. Duplicate CDR3 protein sequences are folded into a single record with the most common DNA and genes. The sample table lists around 450,000 distinct CDR3 sequences, roughly 30% of them with a count of one. The ten largest account for approximately 15% of the sample. The sample is drawn from a study of T cell repertoires in cytomegalovirus infection (dated 2019 in TCRdb). In terms of the full investigation: Donor HLA type was relevant to the analysis, because carriage of CMV infection together with the matching HLA type was indicated by public TCR beta signatures. Results the study describes overall, beyond this receptor: The ex vivo response was dominated by HLA-C-restricted CMV-specific TCR beta clonotypes, and the single most frequent clonotype in two of eight donors was supplied by these HLA-C-restricted clonotypes. In both this cohort and an independent cohort of 352 donors, the cumulative frequency of public TCR beta family members distinguished carriers of CMV infection plus the relevant HLA type.

The specimen was PBMCs. The chain couples TRBV6-4 to TRBJ1-5; 7 junctional bases match TRBD1. This sequence was found in a human donor in good health (CMV status not recorded). Some clones in this sample may be carry-over from other donors' samples. Read as DNA, the sequence is TGTGCCAGCAGTGCCCAGGGGGATCAGCCCCAGCATTTT. Its translation is CASSAQGDQPQHF.